The rows below give T cell receptor beta chains drawn from one sample of a study of molecular identifiers for immune sequencing clone quantification. Using its own MiXCR run on the PCR reads, TCRdb lists one record per CDR3 protein. The data show more than 450,000 distinct CDR3 sequences, about a fifth seen once. Material for sequencing was naive CD8+ T cells from blood, with Jurkat cell RNA spiked in. The receptor source for this set is a human donor in good health. Some libraries in this study had Jurkat cell RNA spiked in. The conserved cysteine and the conserved F or W are not part of the CDR3 here. Each record gives: CDR3 length, J gene, V gene, CDR3 protein.

CDR3 length: 14; J gene: TRBJ2-3; V gene: TRBV23-1; CDR3 protein: ASSHPGGGGTDTQY
CDR3 length: 10; J gene: TRBJ1-2; V gene: TRBV19; CDR3 protein: AIEDSRYGYT
CDR3 length: 13; J gene: TRBJ2-3; V gene: TRBV30; CDR3 protein: AWSVGVSSTDTQY
CDR3 length: 14; J gene: TRBJ2-3; V gene: TRBV28; CDR3 protein: ASSTGTPWVPDTQY
CDR3 length: 14; J gene: TRBJ2-7; V gene: TRBV27; CDR3 protein: ASSHSGGGSTYEQY
CDR3 length: 11; J gene: TRBJ1-1; V gene: TRBV12-3/TRBV12-4; CDR3 protein: ASTPWGNTEAF
CDR3 length: 13; J gene: TRBJ1-2; V gene: TRBV19; CDR3 protein: ASSTPQETDYGYT
CDR3 length: 11; J gene: TRBJ1-3; V gene: TRBV7-9; CDR3 protein: ASSLAVGNTIY
CDR3 length: 12; J gene: TRBJ2-7; V gene: TRBV15; CDR3 protein: ATSCPGTGFEQY
CDR3 length: 14; J gene: TRBJ2-1; V gene: TRBV20-1; CDR3 protein: SASTSGRWAYNEQF
CDR3 length: 11; J gene: TRBJ1-1; V gene: TRBV7-3; CDR3 protein: ASSFSGVTEAF
CDR3 length: 10; J gene: TRBJ2-1; V gene: TRBV27; CDR3 protein: ASRQRGNEQF
CDR3 length: 12; J gene: TRBJ2-7; V gene: TRBV20-1; CDR3 protein: SARGGGEADEQY
CDR3 length: 10; J gene: TRBJ2-7; V gene: TRBV27; CDR3 protein: ATGVSSYEQY
CDR3 length: 9; J gene: TRBJ1-1; V gene: TRBV30; CDR3 protein: AWSVSPTAF
CDR3 length: 13; J gene: TRBJ1-2; V gene: TRBV15; CDR3 protein: ATSRDLGTSYGYT
CDR3 length: 13; J gene: TRBJ1-2; V gene: TRBV7-9; CDR3 protein: ASSLTGADTYGYT
CDR3 length: 10; J gene: TRBJ2-7; V gene: TRBV7-9; CDR3 protein: ASSLGDREQY
CDR3 length: 15; J gene: TRBJ2-5; V gene: TRBV7-7; CDR3 protein: ASSPWSSGPFQETQY
CDR3 length: 15; J gene: TRBJ2-3; V gene: TRBV4-3; CDR3 protein: ASSQASSGEVIDTQY
CDR3 length: 17; J gene: TRBJ2-5; V gene: TRBV7-2; CDR3 protein: ASSSSPGTSGVLQETQY
CDR3 length: 11; J gene: TRBJ1-1; V gene: TRBV7-9; CDR3 protein: ASTGAGDTEAF
CDR3 length: 12; J gene: TRBJ2-1; V gene: TRBV27; CDR3 protein: SSRTGGRNNEQF
CDR3 length: 13; J gene: TRBJ1-2; V gene: TRBV7-9; CDR3 protein: AIDYSRTPNYGYT
CDR3 length: 12; J gene: TRBJ2-7; V gene: TRBV4-3; CDR3 protein: ASSPGLAGIEQY
CDR3 length: 19; J gene: TRBJ1-5; V gene: TRBV12-5; CDR3 protein: ASGLVGGWTGEDESNQPQH
CDR3 length: 14; J gene: TRBJ1-1; V gene: TRBV7-8; CDR3 protein: ASSLGAGGVNTEAF
CDR3 length: 12; J gene: TRBJ2-1; V gene: TRBV30; CDR3 protein: AWSRGISHSEQF
CDR3 length: 12; J gene: TRBJ2-7; V gene: TRBV19; CDR3 protein: ASSMSQGYHEQY
CDR3 length: 14; J gene: TRBJ2-5; V gene: TRBV5-4; CDR3 protein: ASSFTWGQGEETQY
CDR3 length: 14; J gene: TRBJ2-1; V gene: TRBV7-3; CDR3 protein: ASSFRLAGLNNEQF
CDR3 length: 13; J gene: TRBJ2-2; V gene: TRBV3-1; CDR3 protein: ASSQVGAVTGELF
CDR3 length: 7; J gene: TRBJ1-2; V gene: TRBV7-9; CDR3 protein: ASSLIGG